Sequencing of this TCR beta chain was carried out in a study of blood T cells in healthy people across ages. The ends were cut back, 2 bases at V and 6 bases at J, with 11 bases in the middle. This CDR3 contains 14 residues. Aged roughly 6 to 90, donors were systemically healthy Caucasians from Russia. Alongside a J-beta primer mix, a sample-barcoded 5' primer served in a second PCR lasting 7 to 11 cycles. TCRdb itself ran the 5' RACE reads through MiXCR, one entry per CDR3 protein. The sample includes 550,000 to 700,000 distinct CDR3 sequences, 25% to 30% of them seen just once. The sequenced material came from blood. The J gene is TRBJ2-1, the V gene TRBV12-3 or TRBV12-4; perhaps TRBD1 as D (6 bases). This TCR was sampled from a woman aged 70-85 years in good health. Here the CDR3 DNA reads TGTGCCAGCAGTTTACACAGGGTGGGCAATGAGCAGTTCTTC. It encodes CASSLHRVGNEQFF.